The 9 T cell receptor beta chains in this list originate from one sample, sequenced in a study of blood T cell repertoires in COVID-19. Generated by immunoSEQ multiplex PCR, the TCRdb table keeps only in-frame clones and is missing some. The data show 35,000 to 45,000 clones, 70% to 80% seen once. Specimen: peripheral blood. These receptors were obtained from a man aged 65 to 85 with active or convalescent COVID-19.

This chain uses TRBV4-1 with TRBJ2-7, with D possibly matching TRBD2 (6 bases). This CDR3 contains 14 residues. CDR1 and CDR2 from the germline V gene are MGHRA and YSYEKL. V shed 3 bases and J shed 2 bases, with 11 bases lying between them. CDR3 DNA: TGCGCCAGCAGCCAGGGGACTCACGCCTACGAGCAGTACTTC. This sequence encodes CASSQGTHAYEQYF.

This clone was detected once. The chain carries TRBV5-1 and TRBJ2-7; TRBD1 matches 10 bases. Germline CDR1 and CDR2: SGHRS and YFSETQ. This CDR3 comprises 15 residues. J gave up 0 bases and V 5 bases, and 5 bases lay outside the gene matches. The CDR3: CASRWGTGDSYEQYF. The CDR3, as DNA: TGCGCCAGCAGGTGGGGGACAGGGGACTCCTACGAGCAGTACTTC.

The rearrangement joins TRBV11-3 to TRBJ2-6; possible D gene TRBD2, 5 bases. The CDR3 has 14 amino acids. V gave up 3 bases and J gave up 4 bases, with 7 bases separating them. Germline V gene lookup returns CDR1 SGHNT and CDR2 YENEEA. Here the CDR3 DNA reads TGTGCCAGCAGCTTGCGGGTGGGGGCCAACGTCCTGACTTTC. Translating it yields CASSLRVGANVLTF.

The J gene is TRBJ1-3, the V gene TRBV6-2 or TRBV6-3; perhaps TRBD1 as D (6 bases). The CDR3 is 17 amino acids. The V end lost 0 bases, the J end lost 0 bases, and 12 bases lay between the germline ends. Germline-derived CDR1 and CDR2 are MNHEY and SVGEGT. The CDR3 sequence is CASSYSPRGYSGNTIYF. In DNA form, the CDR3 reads TGTGCCAGCAGTTACTCGCCGAGGGGGTACTCTGGAAACACCATATATTTT.

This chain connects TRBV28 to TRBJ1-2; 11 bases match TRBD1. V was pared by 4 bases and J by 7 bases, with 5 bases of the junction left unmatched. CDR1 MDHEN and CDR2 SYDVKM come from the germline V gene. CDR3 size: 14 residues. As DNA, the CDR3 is TGTGCCAGCAGTTCCGGACAGGGGGCGCGTGGCTACACCTTC. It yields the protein CASSSGQGARGYTF.

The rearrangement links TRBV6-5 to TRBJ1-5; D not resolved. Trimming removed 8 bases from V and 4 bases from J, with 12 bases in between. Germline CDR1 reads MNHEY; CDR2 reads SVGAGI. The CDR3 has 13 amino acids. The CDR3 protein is CASSAVGNQPQHF. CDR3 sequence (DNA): TGTGCCAGCTCCGCCGTCGGGAATCAGCCCCAGCATTTT.

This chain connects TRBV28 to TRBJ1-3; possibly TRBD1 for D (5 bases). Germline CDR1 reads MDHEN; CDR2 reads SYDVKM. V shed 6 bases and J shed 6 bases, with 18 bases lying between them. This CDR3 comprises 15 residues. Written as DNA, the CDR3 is TGTGCCAGCAGCTCCAGTCAGGGCCCCAAAAACACCATATATTTT. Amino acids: CASSSSQGPKNTIYF. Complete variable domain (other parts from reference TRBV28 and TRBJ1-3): DVKVTQSSRYLVKRTGEKVFLECVQDMDHENMFWYRQDPGLGLRLIYFSYDVKMKEKGDIPEGYSVSREKKERFSLILESASTNQTSMYLCASSSSQGPKNTIYFGEGSWLTVV.

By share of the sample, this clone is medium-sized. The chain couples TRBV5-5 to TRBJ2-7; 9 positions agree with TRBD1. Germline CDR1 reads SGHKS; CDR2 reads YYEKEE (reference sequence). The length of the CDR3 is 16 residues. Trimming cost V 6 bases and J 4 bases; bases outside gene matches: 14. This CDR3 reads CASNPLPGQGFYEQYF. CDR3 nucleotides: TGTGCCAGCAACCCCTTACCGGGACAGGGCTTTTACGAGCAGTACTTC.

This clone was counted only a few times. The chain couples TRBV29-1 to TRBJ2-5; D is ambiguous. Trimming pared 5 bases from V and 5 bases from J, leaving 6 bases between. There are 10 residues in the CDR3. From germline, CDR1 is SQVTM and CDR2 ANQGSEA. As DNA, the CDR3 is TGCAGCGTTCATTTTGAGACCCAGTACTTC. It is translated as CSVHFETQYF.